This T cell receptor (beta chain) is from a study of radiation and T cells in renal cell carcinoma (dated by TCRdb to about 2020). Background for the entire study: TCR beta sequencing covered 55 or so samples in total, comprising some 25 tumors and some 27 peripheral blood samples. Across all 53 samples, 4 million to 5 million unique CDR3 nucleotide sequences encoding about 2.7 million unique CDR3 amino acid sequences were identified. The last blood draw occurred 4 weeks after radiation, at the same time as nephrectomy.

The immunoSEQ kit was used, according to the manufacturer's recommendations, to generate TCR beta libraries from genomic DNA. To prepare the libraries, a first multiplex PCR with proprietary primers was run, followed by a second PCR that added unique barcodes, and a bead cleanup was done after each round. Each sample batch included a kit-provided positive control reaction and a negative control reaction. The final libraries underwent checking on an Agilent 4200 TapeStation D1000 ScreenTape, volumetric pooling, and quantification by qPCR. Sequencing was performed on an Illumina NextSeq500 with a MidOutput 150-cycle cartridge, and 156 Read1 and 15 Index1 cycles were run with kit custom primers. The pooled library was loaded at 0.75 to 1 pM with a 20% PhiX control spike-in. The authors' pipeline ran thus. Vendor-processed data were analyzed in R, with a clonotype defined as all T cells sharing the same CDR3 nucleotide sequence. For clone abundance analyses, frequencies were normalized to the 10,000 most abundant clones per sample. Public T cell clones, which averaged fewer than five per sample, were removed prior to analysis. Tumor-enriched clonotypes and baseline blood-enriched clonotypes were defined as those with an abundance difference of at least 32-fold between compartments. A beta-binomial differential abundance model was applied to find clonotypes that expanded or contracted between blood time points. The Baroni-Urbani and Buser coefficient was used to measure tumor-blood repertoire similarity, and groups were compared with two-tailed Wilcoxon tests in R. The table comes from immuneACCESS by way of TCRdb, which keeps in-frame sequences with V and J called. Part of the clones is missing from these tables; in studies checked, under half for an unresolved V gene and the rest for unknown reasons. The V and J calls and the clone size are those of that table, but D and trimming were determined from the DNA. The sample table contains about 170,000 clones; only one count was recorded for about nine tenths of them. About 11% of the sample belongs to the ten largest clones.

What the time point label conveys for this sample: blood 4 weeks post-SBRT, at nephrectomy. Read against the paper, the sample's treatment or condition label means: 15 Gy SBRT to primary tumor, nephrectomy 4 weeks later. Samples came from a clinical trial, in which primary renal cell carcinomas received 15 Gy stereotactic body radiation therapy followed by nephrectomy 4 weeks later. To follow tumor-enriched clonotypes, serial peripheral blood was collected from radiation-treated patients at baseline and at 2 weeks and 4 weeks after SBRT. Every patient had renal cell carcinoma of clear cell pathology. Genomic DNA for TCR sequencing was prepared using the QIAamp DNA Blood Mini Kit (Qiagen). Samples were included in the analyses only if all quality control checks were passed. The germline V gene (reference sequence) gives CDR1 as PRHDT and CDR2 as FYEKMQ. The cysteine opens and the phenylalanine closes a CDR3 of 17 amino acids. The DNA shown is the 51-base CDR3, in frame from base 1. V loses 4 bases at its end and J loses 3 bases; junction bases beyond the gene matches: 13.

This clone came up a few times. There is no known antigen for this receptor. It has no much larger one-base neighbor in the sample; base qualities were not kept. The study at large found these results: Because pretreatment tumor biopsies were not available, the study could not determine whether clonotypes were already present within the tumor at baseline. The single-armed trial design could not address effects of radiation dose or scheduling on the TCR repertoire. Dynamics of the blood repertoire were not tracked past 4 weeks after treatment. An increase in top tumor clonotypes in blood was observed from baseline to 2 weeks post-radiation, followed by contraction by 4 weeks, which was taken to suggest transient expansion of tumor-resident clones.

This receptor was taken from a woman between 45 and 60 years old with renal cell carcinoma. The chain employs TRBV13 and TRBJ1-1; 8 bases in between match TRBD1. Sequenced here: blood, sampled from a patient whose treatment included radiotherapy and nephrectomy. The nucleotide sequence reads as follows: TGTGCCAGCAGCTACAGGGGGTTCGGGGGATTCCACACTGAAGCTTTCTTT. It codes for CASSYRGFGGFHTEAFF.